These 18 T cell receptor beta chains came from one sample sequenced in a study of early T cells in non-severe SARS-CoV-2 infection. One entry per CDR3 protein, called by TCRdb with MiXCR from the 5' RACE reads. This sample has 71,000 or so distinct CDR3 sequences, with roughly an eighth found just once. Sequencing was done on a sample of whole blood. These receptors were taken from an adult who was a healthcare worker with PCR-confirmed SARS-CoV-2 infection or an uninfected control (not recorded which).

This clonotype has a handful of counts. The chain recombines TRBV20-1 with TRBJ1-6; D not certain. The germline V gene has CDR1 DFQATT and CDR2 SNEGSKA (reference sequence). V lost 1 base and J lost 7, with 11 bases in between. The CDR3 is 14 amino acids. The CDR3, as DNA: TGCAGTGCTAGAGTCGGGCCTTCAAATTCACCCCTCCACTTT. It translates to CSARVGPSNSPLHF.

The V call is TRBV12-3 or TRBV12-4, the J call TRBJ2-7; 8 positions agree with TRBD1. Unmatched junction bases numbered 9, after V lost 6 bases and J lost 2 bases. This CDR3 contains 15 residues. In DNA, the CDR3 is TGTGCCAGCAGCACTCAGCGGACAGGGCCCTACGAGCAGTACTTC. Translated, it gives CASSTQRTGPYEQYF.

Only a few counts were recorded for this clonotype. The chain's CDR3 is CASSDTDRGSYEQYF. The CDR3 bases are TGTGCCAGCAGTGATACCGACAGGGGATCCTACGAGCAGTACTTC. This chain uses TRBV6-2 or TRBV6-3 with TRBJ2-7; the match to TRBD1 covers 8 bases. Per germline, CDR1 MNHEY and CDR2 SVGEGT. The V segment lost 5 bases and the J segment 1 base; nucleotides outside the gene matches: 7. The CDR3 loop spans 15 amino acids.

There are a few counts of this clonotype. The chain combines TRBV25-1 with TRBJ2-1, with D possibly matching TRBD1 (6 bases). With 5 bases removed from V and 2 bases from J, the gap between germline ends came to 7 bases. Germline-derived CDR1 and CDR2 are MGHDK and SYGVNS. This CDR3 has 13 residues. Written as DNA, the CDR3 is TGTGCCAGCAGTCCAGGGGCCTACAATGAGCAGTTCTTC. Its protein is CASSPGAYNEQFF. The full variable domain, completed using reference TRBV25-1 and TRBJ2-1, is EADIYQTPRYLVIGTGKKITLECSQTMGHDKMYWYQQDPGMELHLIHYSYGVNSTEKGDLSSESTVSRIRTEHFPLTLESARPSHTSQYLCASSPGAYNEQFFGPGTRLTVL.

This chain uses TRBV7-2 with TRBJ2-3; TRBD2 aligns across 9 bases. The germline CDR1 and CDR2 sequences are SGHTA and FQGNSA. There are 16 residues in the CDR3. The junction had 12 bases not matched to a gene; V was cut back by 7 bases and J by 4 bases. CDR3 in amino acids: CASNPPGTSWSDTQYF. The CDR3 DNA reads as TGTGCCAGCAACCCCCCCGGGACTAGCTGGTCAGATACGCAGTATTTT.

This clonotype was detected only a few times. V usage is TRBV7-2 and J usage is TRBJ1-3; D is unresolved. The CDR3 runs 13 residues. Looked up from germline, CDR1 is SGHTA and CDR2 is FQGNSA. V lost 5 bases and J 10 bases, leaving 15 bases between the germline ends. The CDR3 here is CASSQYTGGTIYF. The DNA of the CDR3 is TGTGCCAGCAGCCAATATACCGGAGGGACCATATATTTT.

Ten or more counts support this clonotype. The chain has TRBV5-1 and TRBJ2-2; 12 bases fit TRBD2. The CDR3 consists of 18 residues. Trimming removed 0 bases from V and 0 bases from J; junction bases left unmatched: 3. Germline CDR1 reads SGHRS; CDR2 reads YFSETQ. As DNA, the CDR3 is TGCGCCAGCAGCTTGGTGGGACTAGCGGGTTCGAACACCGGGGAGCTGTTTTTT. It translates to CASSLVGLAGSNTGELFF.

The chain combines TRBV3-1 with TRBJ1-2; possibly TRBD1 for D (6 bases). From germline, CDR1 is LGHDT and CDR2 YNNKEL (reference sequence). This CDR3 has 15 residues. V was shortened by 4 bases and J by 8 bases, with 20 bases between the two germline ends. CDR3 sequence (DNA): TGTGCCAGCAGCCCCCTTCGGGTCGGGGGGCTAGGCTACACCTTC. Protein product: CASSPLRVGGLGYTF.

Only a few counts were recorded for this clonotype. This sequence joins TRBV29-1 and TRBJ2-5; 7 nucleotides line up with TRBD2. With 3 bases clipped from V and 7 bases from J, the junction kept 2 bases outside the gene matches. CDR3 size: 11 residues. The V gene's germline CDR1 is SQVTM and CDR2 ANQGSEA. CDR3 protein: CSVEGRGTQYF. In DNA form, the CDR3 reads TGCAGCGTTGAGGGGAGGGGGACCCAGTACTTC.

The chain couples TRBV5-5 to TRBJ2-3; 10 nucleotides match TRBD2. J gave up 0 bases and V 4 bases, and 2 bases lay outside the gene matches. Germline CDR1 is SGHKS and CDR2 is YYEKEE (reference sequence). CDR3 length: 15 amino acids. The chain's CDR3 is CASSPSGGSTDTQYF. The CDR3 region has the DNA TGTGCCAGCAGCCCTAGCGGGGGAAGCACAGATACGCAGTATTTT.

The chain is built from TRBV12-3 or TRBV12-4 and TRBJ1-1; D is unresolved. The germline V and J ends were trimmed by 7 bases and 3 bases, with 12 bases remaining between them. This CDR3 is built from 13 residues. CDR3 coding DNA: TGTGCCAGCACCTCTCCGTGGGACACTGAAGCTTTCTTT. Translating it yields CASTSPWDTEAFF.

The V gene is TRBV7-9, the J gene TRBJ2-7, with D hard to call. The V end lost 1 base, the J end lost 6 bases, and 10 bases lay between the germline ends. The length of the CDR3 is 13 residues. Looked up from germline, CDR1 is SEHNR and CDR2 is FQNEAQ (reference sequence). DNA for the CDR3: TGTGCCAGCAGCTTAGAATGGGTGGCCGAGCAGTACTTC. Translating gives CASSLEWVAEQYF.

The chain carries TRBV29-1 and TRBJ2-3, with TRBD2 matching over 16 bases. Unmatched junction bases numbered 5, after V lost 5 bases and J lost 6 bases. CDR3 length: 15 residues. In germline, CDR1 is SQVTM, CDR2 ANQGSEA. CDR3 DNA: TGCAGCGTTCCCGGGACTAGCGGGGGGGGCGATACGCAGTATTTT. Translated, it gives CSVPGTSGGGDTQYF.

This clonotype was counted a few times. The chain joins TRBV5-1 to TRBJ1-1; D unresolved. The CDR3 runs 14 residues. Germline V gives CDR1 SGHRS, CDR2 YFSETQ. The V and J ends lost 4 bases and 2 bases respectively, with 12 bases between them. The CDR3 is CASSGGSHNTEAFF. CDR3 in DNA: TGCGCCAGCAGCGGAGGGTCACACAACACTGAAGCTTTCTTT. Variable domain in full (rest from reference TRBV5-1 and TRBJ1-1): KAGVTQTPRYLIKTRGQQVTLSCSPISGHRSVSWYQQTPGQGLQFLFEYFSETQRNKGNFPGRFSGRQFSNSRSEMNVSTLELGDSALYLCASSGGSHNTEAFFGQGTRLTVV.

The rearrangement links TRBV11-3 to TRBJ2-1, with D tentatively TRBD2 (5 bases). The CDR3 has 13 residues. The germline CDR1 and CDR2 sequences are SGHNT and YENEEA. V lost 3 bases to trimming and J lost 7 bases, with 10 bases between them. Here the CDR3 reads CASSLFGENEQFF. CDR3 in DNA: TGTGCCAGCAGCTTGTTCGGGGAAAATGAGCAGTTCTTC.

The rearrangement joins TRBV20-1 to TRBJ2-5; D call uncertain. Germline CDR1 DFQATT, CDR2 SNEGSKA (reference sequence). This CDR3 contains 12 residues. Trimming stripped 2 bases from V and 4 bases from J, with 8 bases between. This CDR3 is CSARFPGETQYF. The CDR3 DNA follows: TGCAGTGCTAGATTTCCCGGAGAGACCCAGTACTTC.

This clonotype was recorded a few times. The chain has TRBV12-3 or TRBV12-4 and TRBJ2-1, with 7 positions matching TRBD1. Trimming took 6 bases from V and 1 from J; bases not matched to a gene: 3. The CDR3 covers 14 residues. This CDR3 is CASRDRVSYNEQFF. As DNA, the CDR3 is TGTGCCAGCAGAGACAGGGTGTCCTACAATGAGCAGTTCTTC.

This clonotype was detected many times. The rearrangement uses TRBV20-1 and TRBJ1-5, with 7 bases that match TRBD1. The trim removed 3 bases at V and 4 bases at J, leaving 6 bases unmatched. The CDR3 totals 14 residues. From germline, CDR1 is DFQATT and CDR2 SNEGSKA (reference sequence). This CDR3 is CSASVGQVNQPQHF. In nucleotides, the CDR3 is TGCAGTGCTAGTGTAGGACAGGTGAATCAGCCCCAGCATTTT.